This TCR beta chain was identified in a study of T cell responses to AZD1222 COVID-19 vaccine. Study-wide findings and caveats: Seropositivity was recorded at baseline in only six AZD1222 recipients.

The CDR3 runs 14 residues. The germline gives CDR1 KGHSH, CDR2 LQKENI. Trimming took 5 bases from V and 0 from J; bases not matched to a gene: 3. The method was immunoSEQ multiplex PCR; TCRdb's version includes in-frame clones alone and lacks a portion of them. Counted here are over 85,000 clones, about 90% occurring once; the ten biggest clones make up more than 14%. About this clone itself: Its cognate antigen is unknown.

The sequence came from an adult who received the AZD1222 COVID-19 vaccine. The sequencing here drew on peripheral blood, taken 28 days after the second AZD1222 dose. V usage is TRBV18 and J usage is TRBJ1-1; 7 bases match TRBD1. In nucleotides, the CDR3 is TGTGCCAGCTCAGCAGGGGGGATGAACACTGAAGCTTTCTTT. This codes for CASSAGGMNTEAFF.